This T cell receptor (beta chain) stems from a study of OX40 agonist ivuxolimab in advanced cancers. As for the study in general: Across the patients, intravenous ivuxolimab was delivered every 2 weeks at 0.01 to 10 mg/kg. Those enrolled were about 80% male, with a mean age of around 55 years and ages from about 20 to 90. General observations from the study: In the 0.1 to 3.0 mg/kg range, CD4+ and CD8+ blood T cells had expanded clonally by week 6.

Libraries were prepared by immunoSEQ multiplex PCR; TCRdb keeps only in-frame clonotypes and omits some of them. Of around 100,000 clones listed, around 90% are singletons. As concerns this clone: The antigen is not known.

Blood got drawn at baseline, again on cycle 4 day 1, and then on cycle 7 day 1. This receptor was taken from an adult with an advanced solid tumor such as melanoma, head and neck, liver or kidney cancer. Sequenced material: CD4+ or CD8+ T cells sorted from blood, taken in a trial of the OX40 agonist ivuxolimab.

CDR3 loop: CAISESTGGLGELFF. CDR3 in DNA: TGTGCCATCAGTGAGTCGACAGGGGGCCTCGGGGAGCTGTTTTTT. The chain links TRBV10-3 to TRBJ2-2; 10 bases line up with TRBD1. The CDR3 runs to 15 residues. Germline lookup yields CDR1 ENHRY and CDR2 SYGVKD. V lost 0 bases and J lost 7; bases outside the gene matches: 2.